These 24 T cell receptor beta chains came from one sample sequenced in a study of CD4 T cells in relation to SARS-CoV-2 and coronaviruses. Antigens of these TCRs are unknown. Before the COVID-19 pandemic, during about 2010-2018, CD4+ T cells were taken from unexposed donors. Isolation of CD4+ T cells took place after 10 days in culture. The method was immunoSEQ multiplex PCR; TCRdb's version includes in-frame clones alone and lacks a portion of them. The data show some 19,000 clones, with about 68% seen just once and roughly 30% held by the top ten. Sequencing was performed on CD4+ T cells from PBMCs, cultured in vitro. These receptors all come from a human donor in good health.

This clone was seen only a few times. The chain couples TRBV5-1 to TRBJ1-3, with D perhaps matching TRBD1 (5 bases). Germline CDR1 reads SGHRS; CDR2 reads YFSETQ. The CDR3 runs 13 residues. Trimming cost V 4 bases and J 2 bases, with 7 bases left between them. The CDR3 DNA reads TGCGCCAGCAGCATGGGGCCTGGAAACACCATATATTTT. As protein: CASSMGPGNTIYF.

The chain is built from TRBV6-4 and TRBJ1-1; 7 bases line up with TRBD1. This CDR3 is built from 13 residues. Germline CDR1 and CDR2: MRHNA and SNTAGT. V was clipped by 4 bases and J by 3 bases; unmatched bases: 2. This CDR3 is CASSADRDTEAFF. For the CDR3, the DNA is TGTGCCAGCAGTGCAGACAGGGACACTGAAGCTTTCTTT.

This chain uses TRBV19 with TRBJ2-4, with 7 bases fitting TRBD1. The germline V gene has CDR1 LNHDA and CDR2 SQIVND (reference sequence). This CDR3 contains 15 residues. Losses at the gene ends were 4 bases for V and 7 bases for J; bases not matched to a gene: 10. CDR3 DNA: TGTGCCAGTAGTAGAGGTCGACAGGGAGAGAACATTCAGTACTTC. Translation gives CASSRGRQGENIQYF.

The gene calls are TRBV28 and TRBJ2-5; D remains unclear. The CDR3 has 13 amino acids. Trimming left V 6 bases short and J 1 base short, with 9 bases between. CDR1 and CDR2 from the germline V gene are MDHEN and SYDVKM. The DNA of the CDR3 is TGTGCCAGCAGCCTTACACCCCAAGAGACCCAGTACTTC. It yields the protein CASSLTPQETQYF.

The CDR3 nucleotides are TGCGCCAGCAGCTTGGAAGGTTTGGAAAGCAATCAGCCCCAGCATTTT. Amino acid sequence: CASSLEGLESNQPQHF. The J gene is TRBJ1-5, the V gene TRBV5-1; no clear D gene. Trimming removed 0 bases from V and 1 base from J, with 11 bases in between. This CDR3 contains 16 residues. CDR1 and CDR2 from the germline V gene are SGHRS and YFSETQ.

The chain carries TRBV20-1 and TRBJ1-4; the D is unclear. The V gene lost 8 bases and the J gene lost 0 bases, with 7 bases spanning the gap. The CDR3 is made up of 12 amino acids. Germline V gene data show CDR1 as DFQATT and CDR2 as SNEGSKA (reference sequence). In DNA, the CDR3 is TGCAGTTGTAGTGCAACTAATGAAAAACTGTTTTTT. It is translated as CSCSATNEKLFF.

About this clone itself: A read error may account for a junction end that differs from germline. The V call is TRBV5-1, the J call TRBJ2-2, with a weak D call TRBD1 (6 bases). Germline CDR1 and CDR2: SGHRS and YFSETQ. The CDR3 covers 15 residues. The CDR3 sequence: CASSLGGQNTRELFF. The CDR3 DNA reads as TGCGCCAGCAGCTTGGGGGGGCAGAACACCCGGGAGCTGTTTTTT.

The chain recombines TRBV25-1 with TRBJ1-1, with D uncertain. The V and J ends lost 3 bases and 5 bases respectively, with 13 bases between them. CDR1 MGHDK and CDR2 SYGVNS come from the germline V gene. This CDR3 contains 14 residues. CDR3 sequence reads: CASSERRDSTEAFF. In nucleotides, the CDR3 is TGTGCCAGCAGTGAGCGCCGGGATTCGACTGAAGCTTTCTTT.

A single count supports this clone. The rearrangement joins TRBV30 to TRBJ1-3; tentative D call: TRBD1 (5 bases). V dropped 3 bases and J dropped 4 bases, with 10 bases sitting between them. The CDR3 has 13 amino acids. CDR1 is GTSNPN, CDR2 SVGIG, per germline (reference sequence). The CDR3 here is CAWSRVAGNTIYF. The CDR3 DNA sequence: TGTGCCTGGAGCAGGGTAGCAGGAAACACCATATATTTT.

The chain carries TRBV15 and TRBJ1-6; D uncertain. The CDR3 covers 14 residues. Germline V gene sequence: CDR1 LNHNV, CDR2 YYDKDF (reference sequence). The V end was cut by 5 bases, the J end by 9 bases, with 14 bases between. The CDR3 protein is CATSESQVPSPLHF. DNA for the CDR3: TGTGCCACCAGCGAAAGTCAAGTCCCTTCACCCCTCCACTTT.

This clone was detected only a few times. This chain links TRBV19 with TRBJ2-2, with 10 bases matching TRBD1. J lost 3 bases, V lost 7 bases, and 5 bases had no gene match. From germline, CDR1 is LNHDA and CDR2 SQIVND (reference sequence). The length of the CDR3 is 15 residues. This chain's CDR3 is CASTWGQGYTGELFF. The DNA for the CDR3 is TGTGCCAGTACCTGGGGACAGGGGTACACCGGGGAGCTGTTTTTT.

The rearrangement uses TRBV5-8 and TRBJ2-5; D gene ambiguous. The length of the CDR3 is 15 residues. Trimming took off 4 bases at V and 1 base at J, with 14 bases between the two ends. Germline values: CDR1 SGHTS, CDR2 YDEGEE. CDR3 in amino acids: CASSKPRRIQETQYF. The CDR3 coding sequence is TGTGCCAGCAGCAAACCACGAAGGATCCAAGAGACCCAGTACTTC.

The J gene is TRBJ2-1, the V gene TRBV5-6, with 8 bases identical to TRBD2. The CDR3 totals 15 residues. Germline V gives CDR1 SGHDT, CDR2 YYEEEE. The J segment lost 5 bases and the V segment lost 2 bases, leaving 6 bases of the junction unmatched. CDR3 nucleotide sequence: TGTGCCAGCAGCTTATGGACTAGCAGCAACAATGAGCAGTTCTTC. Translating it yields CASSLWTSSNNEQFF.

This clone was seen a handful of times. The chain carries TRBV19 and TRBJ2-5, with D unclear. The CDR3 is made up of 13 amino acids. Germline CDR1 and CDR2: LNHDA and SQIVND (reference sequence). V dropped 5 bases and J dropped 0 bases, with 7 bases sitting between them. The CDR3 is CASSGSYQETQYF. In DNA, the CDR3 is TGTGCCAGTAGTGGGTCGTACCAAGAGACCCAGTACTTC.

The gene calls are TRBV5-6 and TRBJ2-3; D gene uncertain. V was pared by 6 bases and J by 3 bases, with 8 bases between. Germline CDR1 reads SGHDT; CDR2 reads YYEEEE. CDR3 size: 12 residues. The CDR3: CASNPGTDTQYF. The CDR3 DNA reads TGTGCCAGCAATCCAGGAACAGATACGCAGTATTTT.

CDR3 bases: TGTGCCACCAGTGAGTTGACTAGCGGGGTCGGAGAGCAGTTCTTC. Encoded protein: CATSELTSGVGEQFF. V is TRBV24-1 and J is TRBJ2-1; TRBD2 aligns across 11 bases. Per germline, CDR1 KGHDR and CDR2 SFDVKD. Trimming took 4 bases from V and 10 from J; bases not matched to a gene: 8. This CDR3 has 15 residues.

The chain employs TRBV6-5 and TRBJ2-3; TRBD1 agrees at 7 bases. The germline V gene encodes CDR1 MNHEY and CDR2 SVGAGI. V gave up 10 bases and J gave up 5 bases; unmatched junction bases: 9. This CDR3 comprises 13 residues. CDR3 residues: CATRDSFIDTQYF. CDR3 DNA sequence: TGTGCCACCCGGGACAGTTTTATAGATACGCAGTATTTT.

The rearrangement joins TRBV6-1 to TRBJ2-6; tentatively, D is TRBD1 (5 bases). CDR1 and CDR2 from the germline V gene are MNHNS and SASEGT. The CDR3 runs 18 residues. Trimming removed 3 bases from V and 0 bases from J, with 15 bases in between. This CDR3 is CASSDPDRPNSGANVLTF. The DNA for the CDR3 is TGTGCCAGCAGTGACCCTGACAGACCGAACTCTGGGGCCAACGTCCTGACTTTC.

The chain employs TRBV5-1 and TRBJ1-1, with 7 nucleotides matching TRBD1. From germline, CDR1 is SGHRS and CDR2 YFSETQ. There are 13 residues in the CDR3. V shed 6 bases, J shed 2 bases, and the junction held 4 bases outside the gene matches. CDR3 protein: CASTGQPNTEAFF. The CDR3 nucleotides read TGCGCCAGCACGGGACAGCCTAACACTGAAGCTTTCTTT.

The gene calls are TRBV9 and TRBJ2-7, with TRBD1 matching 10 bases. The CDR3 runs to 14 residues. Germline V lookup: CDR1 SGDLS, CDR2 YYNGEE. The J segment lost 9 bases and the V segment lost 4 bases, leaving 10 bases of the junction unmatched. The CDR3 DNA is TGTGCCAGCAGCCAAGGGGACAGGGGACCCTCGCAGTACTTC. Its protein is CASSQGDRGPSQYF.

The V gene is TRBV5-1, the J gene TRBJ2-1, with D possibly being TRBD1 (5 bases). Trimming left V 5 bases short and J 3 bases short, with 9 bases between. Looked up from germline, CDR1 is SGHRS and CDR2 is YFSETQ. CDR3 length equals 13 residues. This CDR3 reads CASRQDGYNEQFF. Written as DNA, the CDR3 is TGCGCCAGCAGACAGGATGGCTACAATGAGCAGTTCTTC.

The chain links TRBV5-1 to TRBJ2-7; perhaps D is TRBD1 or TRBD2 (5 bases each). Germline assignment: CDR1 SGHRS and CDR2 YFSETQ. V lost 3 bases and J lost 5, with 18 bases in between. The CDR3 spans 15 residues. CDR3 bases: TGCGCCAGCAGCTCGATGGGACGGCCCATCGACGAGCAGTACTTC. It encodes CASSSMGRPIDEQYF.

The V and J genes are TRBV3-1 (or the pseudogene TRBV3-2) and TRBJ1-6; tentative D call: TRBD1 (6 bases). With 2 bases removed from V and 2 bases from J, the gap between germline ends came to 16 bases. The CDR3 runs 18 residues. From germline, CDR1 is LGHDT and CDR2 YNNKEL (reference sequence). The CDR3 nucleotides read TGTGCCAGCAGCCAAAGGACAGCCCTTTTGACCTATAATTCACCCCTCCACTTT. It translates to CASSQRTALLTYNSPLHF.

The chain couples TRBV2 to TRBJ2-7; 12 bases map to TRBD1. In germline, CDR1 is SNHLY, CDR2 FYNNEI. This CDR3 has 15 residues. Trimming removed 7 bases from V and 6 bases from J; junction bases left unmatched: 10. CDR3 bases: TGTGCCAGCACCCTTGGTGGGACAGGGGGCGCCGAGCAGTACTTC. Encoded protein: CASTLGGTGGAEQYF.